Below, 11 T cell receptor beta chains from the same sample are listed, as sequenced in a study of blood T cell repertoires in COVID-19. Sequencing used immunoSEQ multiplex PCR; TCRdb keeps in-frame clones, though not all of them. The sample lists tens of thousands of clones; around 84% were seen once. The sequenced material came from peripheral blood. These receptors were obtained from a man between 70 and 80 years old with active COVID-19.

V and J are TRBV5-4 and TRBJ2-6; 7 nucleotides agree with TRBD2. V dropped 4 bases and J dropped 6; count of bases not matched to a gene: 7. CDR3 length: 15 residues. CDR1 is SGHNT and CDR2 is YYREEE in the germline V gene (reference sequence). Written as DNA, the CDR3 is TGTGCCAGCAGCAAGCTCGGGGGGATGGCCAACGTCCTGACTTTC. Translation: CASSKLGGMANVLTF.

This clone was found once. The chain couples TRBV5-1 to TRBJ2-3, with TRBD2 matching 8 bases. The CDR3 sequence is 14 residues long. Germline loops: CDR1 SGHRS, CDR2 YFSETQ. The junction had 7 bases not matched to a gene; V was cut back by 8 bases and J by 2 bases. The CDR3 DNA is TGCGCCAGTAACCGGGGGGGATTCACAGATACGCAGTATTTT. Translating it yields CASNRGGFTDTQYF.

The V and J genes are TRBV3-1 (or the pseudogene TRBV3-2) and TRBJ1-1, with TRBD1 as a possible D gene (6 bases). Germline assignment: CDR1 LGHDT and CDR2 YNNKEL (reference sequence). The CDR3 is made up of 15 amino acids. Trimming left V 4 bases short and J 1 base short, with 13 bases between. The DNA for the CDR3 is TGTGCCAGCAGCCTCCCCGGGACACAGAACACTGAAGCTTTCTTT. Translation gives CASSLPGTQNTEAFF.

V gene TRBV5-6 combines with J gene TRBJ1-5, with D possibly TRBD1 on 5 matching bases. The ends were cut back, 0 bases at V and 7 bases at J, with 14 bases in the middle. Germline values: CDR1 SGHDT, CDR2 YYEEEE. The CDR3 has 15 residues. The CDR3 sequence is CASSLARQGNQPQHF. DNA of the CDR3: TGTGCCAGCAGCTTGGCCCGGCAGGGTAACCAGCCCCAGCATTTT.

The rearrangement links TRBV7-3 to TRBJ2-2; tentatively, D is TRBD1 (6 bases). Per the germline V gene, CDR1 is SGHTA and CDR2 is FQGTGA. Trimming stripped 6 bases from V and 0 bases from J, with 11 bases between. The CDR3 extends over 15 amino acids. The CDR3 nucleotides are TGTGCCAGCAGTTACACAGGGTCGAACACCGGGGAGCTGTTTTTT. As protein: CASSYTGSNTGELFF.

This clone was detected a few times. The chain is built from TRBV14 and TRBJ2-7, with D perhaps matching TRBD1 (6 bases). There are 15 residues in the CDR3. CDR1 SGHDN and CDR2 FVKESK come from the germline V gene. V lost 4 bases to trimming and J lost 0 bases, with 13 bases between them. CDR3 protein: CASSPSDRPSYEQYF. CDR3 bases: TGTGCCAGCAGCCCCTCCGACAGGCCCTCCTACGAGCAGTACTTC.

The V and J genes are TRBV10-2 and TRBJ2-4; D is possibly TRBD2 (5 bases). The length of the CDR3 is 14 residues. Deletions cut 2 bases from V and 4 bases from J, with 9 bases between. Germline V lookup: CDR1 WSHSY, CDR2 SAAADI. The CDR3 sequence is CASSEAGVKNIQYF. In DNA form, the CDR3 reads TGCGCCAGCAGTGAGGCGGGTGTGAAAAACATTCAGTACTTC.

V usage is TRBV6-5 and J usage is TRBJ1-1; the D is unclear. This CDR3 contains 12 residues. Trimming removed 4 bases at V and 1 base at J, with 4 bases between. Per germline, CDR1 MNHEY and CDR2 SVGAGI. The CDR3 nucleotides read TGTGCCAGCAGTTTCGGGAACACTGAAGCTTTCTTT. Residues: CASSFGNTEAFF.

This clone was seen only once. The chain recombines TRBV10-3 with TRBJ1-1, with D possibly being TRBD1 (6 bases). CDR3 length: 14 residues. The ends were cut back, 3 bases at V and 1 base at J, with 9 bases in the middle. CDR1 and CDR2 from the germline V gene are ENHRY and SYGVKD. The CDR3 spells CAISERGGNTEAFF. The CDR3 nucleotides read TGTGCCATCAGTGAAAGAGGGGGGAACACTGAAGCTTTCTTT.

The genes are TRBV28 and TRBJ1-2; TRBD1 agrees at 9 bases. CDR1 and CDR2 from the germline V gene are MDHEN and SYDVKM. The CDR3 totals 13 residues. Unmatched junction bases numbered 7, after V lost 5 bases and J lost 9 bases. CDR3 sequence: CASSPYRGRSYTF. The CDR3 DNA follows: TGTGCCAGCAGTCCATACAGGGGGCGAAGCTACACCTTC.

The V call is TRBV18, the J call TRBJ1-1; the D gene is possibly TRBD1 (6 bases). The V gene's germline CDR1 is KGHSH and CDR2 LQKENI. CDR3 length equals 14 residues. V lost 0 bases, J lost 4 bases, and 9 bases lay in between. The CDR3 loop is CASSPPQGSTEAFF. In DNA, the CDR3 is TGTGCCAGCTCACCACCACAGGGTTCCACTGAAGCTTTCTTT.